The present T cell receptor (beta chain) was sequenced within a study of blood T cell repertoires in COVID-19 (dated by TCRdb to 2018 to 2020). Broadly, across the study: The collaborator samples originated in the United States, Italy and Spain and spanned the acute and convalescent phases of COVID-19. The prospective study material was composed of cDNA or gDNA derived from T cells, B-cell-depleted T cells, or PBMCs. Subjects who had been exposed to COVID-19, were actively infected with it, or had recovered from it provided the deeply sampled blood TCRbeta repertoires that made up the dataset. The repertoires were made available in a free public database intended to serve as a resource for research on the immune response to SARS-CoV-2. Samples came from the ongoing ImmuneRACE study (first 160 participants) plus 1,254 subjects from 6 global collaborators. Nearly every sample came with metadata listing a de-identified subject ID, COVID-19 status, age in years and sex. Where available, HLA class I and class II types were taken from metadata supplied by the sample provider and were not determined by assay-based typing. The investigation overall reported the following: Clinical and demographic metadata were provided uncurated, with the amount varying by source and participant.

Participants in the prospective study were enrolled through a virtual design, were aged roughly 18 to 95 years, and lived in 24 United States geographic areas. In the prospective study, participants were assigned to cohorts based on the clinical history participants reported in a screening survey and a study questionnaire. Exposed participants had been in contact with someone with a PCR-confirmed or clinician-diagnosed COVID-19 case within 2 weeks of study entry. Each participant in the prospective study had whole blood, serum and a nasopharyngeal or oropharyngeal swab collected by mobile phlebotomists. Prospective study participants could optionally give additional blood draws and questionnaires over an approximately 2-month period. Before DNA extraction, prospective study blood samples were shipped either frozen or at room temperature. TCRbeta CDR3 regions were amplified from genomic DNA using the immunoSEQ Assay, a bias-controlled multiplex PCR. The source study handled its data this way. The number of nucleated cells in each sample was estimated from the amplification of reference gene primers within the assay. To quantify the absolute abundance of each unique TCRbeta CDR3 rearrangement, sequence reads were collapsed and filtered. For each sample, productive Simpson clonality was calculated as the square root of Simpson's diversity index over productive rearrangements. TCRdb took this table from immuneACCESS and kept in-frame rearrangements with V and J called. Such tables lack part of the clones; where checked against another copy, unresolved V genes explain under half of the gap, and the rest is unexplained. V and J calls and clone size are given by that table; D and trimming were obtained from the DNA. The sample records 250,000 to 400,000 clones, 85% of which are singletons. The ten largest clones represent under 2% of the sample.

Its CDR3 holds 16 amino acids, cysteine through phenylalanine. Kept here is only the CDR3 DNA, which spans 48 bases and is read in frame from base 1. Based on the germline V gene, the CDR1 and CDR2 sequences are SGHTA and FQGTGA. After removal of 2 bases from V and 4 bases from J, the junction retains 5 bases not matched to a gene. Comments on this clone: What this receptor recognizes is not known. No base quality values were provided; no much bigger clone lies one nucleotide off.

This sequence uses TRBV7-3 and TRBJ2-2; 9 bases in between match TRBD2. What was sequenced was PBMCs or T cells enriched from blood (not recorded which). This receptor was identified in a woman aged 25 to 45 who had been exposed to COVID-19. The CDR3 protein sequence reads: CASSLHGGRGTGELFF. The sequenced DNA: TGTGCCAGCAGCTTACACGGCGGGAGGGGCACCGGGGAGCTGTTTTTT. Reference TRBV7-3 and TRBJ2-2 genes cover what lies past the CDR3, so the full variable domain is GAGVSQTPSNKVTEKGKYVELRCDPISGHTALYWYRQSLGQGPEFLIYFQGTGAADDSGLPNDRFFAVRPEGSVSTLKIQRTERGDSAVYLCASSLHGGRGTGELFFGEGSRLTVL.